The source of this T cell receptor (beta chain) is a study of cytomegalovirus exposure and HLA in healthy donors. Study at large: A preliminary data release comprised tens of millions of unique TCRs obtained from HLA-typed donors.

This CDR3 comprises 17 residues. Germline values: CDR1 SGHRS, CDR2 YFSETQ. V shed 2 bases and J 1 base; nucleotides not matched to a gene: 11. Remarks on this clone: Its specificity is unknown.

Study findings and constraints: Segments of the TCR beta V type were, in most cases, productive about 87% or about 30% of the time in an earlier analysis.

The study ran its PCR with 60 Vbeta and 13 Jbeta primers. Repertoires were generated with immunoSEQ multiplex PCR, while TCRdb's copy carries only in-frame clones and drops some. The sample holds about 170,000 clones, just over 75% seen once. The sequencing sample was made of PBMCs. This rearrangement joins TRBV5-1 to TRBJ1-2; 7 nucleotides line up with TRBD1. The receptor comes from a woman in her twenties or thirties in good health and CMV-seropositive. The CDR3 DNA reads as TGCGCCAGCAGCTTCCGGGACAGAGCGTATATTAACTATGGCTACACCTTC. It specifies CASSFRDRAYINYGYTF.